This entry lists 4 T cell receptor beta chains sequenced from one sample in a study of blood T cell repertoires in COVID-19. Here immunoSEQ multiplex PCR was the method, and the copy in TCRdb shows in-frame clones only, minus some. The sample gives fewer than 350,000 clones, around 88% of which show up once; approximately 6% is in the top ten. Sample: PBMCs or T cells enriched from blood (not recorded which). The receptors stem from a woman in her 40s who had recovered from COVID-19.

The rearrangement links TRBV12-3 or TRBV12-4 to TRBJ2-1, with 11 bases identical to TRBD2. J gave up 15 bases and V 6 bases, and 4 bases lay outside the gene matches. The CDR3 totals 11 residues. The CDR3, as DNA: TGTGCCAGCAGCGAGCTAGCGGGAGGGTTCTTC. As protein: CASSELAGGFF.

The chain employs TRBV5-8 and TRBJ1-3; D is undetermined. CDR1 and CDR2 from the germline V gene are SGHTS and YDEGEE. The CDR3 extends over 16 amino acids. V was clipped by 10 bases and J by 0 bases, with 20 bases between them. Written as DNA, the CDR3 is TGTGCCGGCCAGTCTATTGGCGGGAGCTCTGGAAACACCATATATTTT. Protein: CAGQSIGGSSGNTIYF.

The chain is built from TRBV28 and TRBJ2-7; TRBD1 matches 12 bases. The CDR3 extends over 14 amino acids. The germline V gene encodes CDR1 MDHEN and CDR2 SYDVKM. V was clipped by 5 bases and J by 6 bases; unmatched bases: 5. In nucleotides, the CDR3 is TGTGCCAGCAGTCCCGGGACAGGGGGCATCGAGCAGTACTTC. It specifies CASSPGTGGIEQYF.

V usage is TRBV9 and J usage is TRBJ2-5; the match to TRBD2 covers 7 bases. Looked up from germline, CDR1 is SGDLS and CDR2 is YYNGEE. J lost 4 bases, V lost 0 bases, and 6 bases had no gene match. The length of the CDR3 is 15 residues. CDR3 protein: CASSVDGGRRETQYF. The CDR3 coding sequence is TGTGCCAGCAGCGTAGACGGCGGGAGACGAGAGACCCAGTACTTC.